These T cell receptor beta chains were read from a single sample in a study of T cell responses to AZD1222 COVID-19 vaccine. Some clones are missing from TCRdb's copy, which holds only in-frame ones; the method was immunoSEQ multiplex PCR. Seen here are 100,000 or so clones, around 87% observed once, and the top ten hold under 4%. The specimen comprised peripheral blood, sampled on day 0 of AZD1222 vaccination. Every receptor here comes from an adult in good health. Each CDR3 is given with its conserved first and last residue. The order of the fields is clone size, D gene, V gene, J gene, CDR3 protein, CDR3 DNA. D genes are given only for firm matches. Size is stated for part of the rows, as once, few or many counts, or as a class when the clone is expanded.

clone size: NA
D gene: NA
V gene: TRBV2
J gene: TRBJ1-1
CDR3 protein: CATRKDRSHSTEAFF
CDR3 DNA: TGTGCCACCAGAAAAGACAGGAGCCATTCCACTGAAGCTTTCTTT

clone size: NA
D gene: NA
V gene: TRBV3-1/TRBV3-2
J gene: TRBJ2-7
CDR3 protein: CASSHTGKAPYEQYF
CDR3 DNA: TGTGCCAGCAGCCATACGGGAAAAGCCCCCTACGAGCAGTACTTC

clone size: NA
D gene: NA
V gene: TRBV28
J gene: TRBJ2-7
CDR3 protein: CASSLGGQLAYEQYF
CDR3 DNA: TGTGCCAGCAGTTTAGGGGGGCAGCTGGCCTACGAGCAGTACTTC

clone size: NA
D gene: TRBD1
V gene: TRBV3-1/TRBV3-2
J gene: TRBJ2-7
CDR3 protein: CASSPAIGRGRYEQYF
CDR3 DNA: TGTGCCAGCAGCCCCGCAATCGGCAGGGGGCGTTACGAGCAGTACTTC

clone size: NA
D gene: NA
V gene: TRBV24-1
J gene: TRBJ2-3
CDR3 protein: CATEGGGTDTQYF
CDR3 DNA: TGTGCCACCGAGGGGGGCGGGACAGATACGCAGTATTTT

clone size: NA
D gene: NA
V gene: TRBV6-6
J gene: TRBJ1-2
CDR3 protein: CASSYPPGQRGYGYTF
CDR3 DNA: TGTGCCAGCAGTTACCCCCCGGGGCAAAGGGGTTATGGCTACACCTTC

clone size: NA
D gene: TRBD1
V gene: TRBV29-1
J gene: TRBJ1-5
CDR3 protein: CSVGGTGDQPQHF
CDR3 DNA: TGCAGCGTTGGTGGGACAGGGGATCAGCCCCAGCATTTT

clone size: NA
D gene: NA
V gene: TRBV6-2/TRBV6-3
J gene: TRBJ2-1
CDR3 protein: CASSWEGAVHNEQFF
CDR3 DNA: TGTGCCAGCAGTTGGGAAGGGGCCGTCCACAATGAGCAGTTCTTC

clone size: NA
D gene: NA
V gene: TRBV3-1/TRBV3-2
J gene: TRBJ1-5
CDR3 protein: CASSQSAVGNQPQHF
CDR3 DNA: TGTGCCAGCAGCCAATCCGCAGTAGGCAATCAGCCCCAGCATTTT

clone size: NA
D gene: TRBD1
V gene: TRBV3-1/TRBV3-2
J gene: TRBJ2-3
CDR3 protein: CASSPKSGTGLTDTQYF
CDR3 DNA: TGTGCCAGCAGCCCAAAGTCCGGGACAGGGCTCACAGATACGCAGTATTTT

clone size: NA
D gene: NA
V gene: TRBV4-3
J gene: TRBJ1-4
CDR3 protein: CASSQDAGNEKLFF
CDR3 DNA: TGCGCCAGCAGCCAAGATGCCGGTAATGAAAAACTGTTTTTT

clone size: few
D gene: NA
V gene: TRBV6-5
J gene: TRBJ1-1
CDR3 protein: CASTQGSEAFF
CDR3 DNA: TGTGCCAGCACTCAGGGATCTGAAGCTTTCTTT

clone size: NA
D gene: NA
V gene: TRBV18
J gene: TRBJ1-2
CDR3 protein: CASSKTKGHDGYTF
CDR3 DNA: TGTGCCAGCTCAAAAACCAAGGGTCACGATGGCTACACCTTC

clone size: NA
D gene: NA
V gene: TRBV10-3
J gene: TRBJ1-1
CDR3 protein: CAISDRNRHVTEAFF
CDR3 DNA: TGTGCCATCAGTGATCGGAACAGGCATGTGACTGAAGCTTTCTTT

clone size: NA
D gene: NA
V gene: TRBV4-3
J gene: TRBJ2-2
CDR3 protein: CASSQGGTGNTGELFF
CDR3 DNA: TGCGCCAGCAGCCAGGGAGGGACAGGGAACACCGGGGAGCTGTTTTTT

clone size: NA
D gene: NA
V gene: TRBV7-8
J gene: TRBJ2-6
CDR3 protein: CASSSQSSGYAGANVLTF
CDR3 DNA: TGTGCCAGCAGCTCACAAAGTTCGGGGTATGCTGGGGCCAACGTCCTGACTTTC

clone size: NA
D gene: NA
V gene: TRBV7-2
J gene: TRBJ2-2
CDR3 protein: CASSLAPTGELFF
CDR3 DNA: TGTGCCAGCAGCTTAGCGCCGACCGGGGAGCTGTTTTTT

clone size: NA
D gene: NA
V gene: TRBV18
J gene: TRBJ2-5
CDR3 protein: CASSPPTGQETQYF
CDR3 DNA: TGTGCCAGCTCACCACCGACAGGCCAAGAGACCCAGTACTTC

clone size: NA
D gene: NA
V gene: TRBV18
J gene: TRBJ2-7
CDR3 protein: CASSPPGTATYEQYF
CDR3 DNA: TGTGCCAGCTCACCCCCCGGTACAGCCACATACGAGCAGTACTTC

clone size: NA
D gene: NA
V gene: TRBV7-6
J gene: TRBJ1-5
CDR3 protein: CASGYRRHQPQHF
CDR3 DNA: TGTGCCAGCGGGTATCGTCGCCATCAGCCCCAGCATTTT

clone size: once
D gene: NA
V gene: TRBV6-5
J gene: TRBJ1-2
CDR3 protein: CASSLGGWTDNYGYTF
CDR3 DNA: TGTGCCAGCAGTTTGGGGGGCTGGACCGATAACTATGGCTACACCTTC

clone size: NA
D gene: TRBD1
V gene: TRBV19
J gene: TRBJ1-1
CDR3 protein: CASTGTDLMNTEAFF
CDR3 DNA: TGTGCCAGTACCGGGACAGATCTAATGAACACTGAAGCTTTCTTT